These 10 T cell receptor beta chains share one sample of origin, sequenced in a study of blood T cell repertoires in COVID-19. The method was immunoSEQ multiplex PCR; TCRdb's version includes in-frame clones alone and lacks a portion of them. The table includes about 75,000 clones, 88% detected once. Material for sequencing was peripheral blood. Receptors originate from a human donor in a cohort sampled during active COVID-19.

Here the CDR3 reads CSAGREYGYTF. The CDR3 DNA is TGCAGTGCGGGGAGGGAGTATGGCTACACCTTC. This chain uses TRBV20-1 with TRBJ1-2; D is unresolved. This CDR3 spans 11 amino acids. Deletions cut 6 bases from V and 5 bases from J, with 10 bases between. Germline lookup yields CDR1 DFQATT and CDR2 SNEGSKA (reference sequence).

The rearrangement uses TRBV24-1 and TRBJ1-2; D ambiguous. The CDR3 contains 11 residues. Trimming removed 9 bases from V and 8 bases from J, with 12 bases in between. CDR1 and CDR2 from the germline V gene are KGHDR and SFDVKD. CDR3 sequence: CATGASGGYTF. The DNA of the CDR3 is TGTGCCACCGGTGCCTCGGGAGGCTACACCTTC.

The V and J genes are TRBV5-1 and TRBJ2-4, with 11 positions matching TRBD2. V was pared by 4 bases and J by 0 bases, with 6 bases of the junction left unmatched. Germline values: CDR1 SGHRS, CDR2 YFSETQ. The CDR3 consists of 17 residues. The CDR3 loop is CASSPRLAGIAKNIQYF. Written as DNA, the CDR3 is TGCGCCAGCAGCCCACGACTAGCGGGGATAGCCAAAAACATTCAGTACTTC.

This CDR3 reads CASSLGGPRGSRRYTEAFF. CDR3 nucleotide sequence: TGTGCCAGCAGCTTAGGTGGACCCAGGGGCTCTCGTCGATACACTGAAGCTTTCTTT. The V and J genes are TRBV7-9 and TRBJ1-1; possible D gene TRBD1, 6 bases. The CDR3 contains 19 residues. V lost 1 base to trimming and J lost 3 bases, with 24 bases between them. Germline CDR1 and CDR2: SEHNR and FQNEAQ (reference sequence).

The gene calls are TRBV7-8 and TRBJ1-1; TRBD1 might be the D (6 bases). The V gene's germline CDR1 is SGHVS and CDR2 FQNEAQ. The ends were cut back, 4 bases at V and 4 bases at J, with 13 bases in the middle. This CDR3 contains 14 residues. The CDR3 DNA sequence: TGTGCCAGCAGCTACCAGGGGAAGAGCACTGAAGCTTTCTTT. Translation gives CASSYQGKSTEAFF.

CDR3 loop: CASSPDRVQPQHF. The CDR3 DNA is TGTGCCAGCAGTCCAGACAGGGTCCAGCCCCAGCATTTT. The chain joins TRBV6-6 to TRBJ1-5; 7 bases match TRBD1. V was clipped by 5 bases and J by 7 bases; unmatched bases: 5. This CDR3 spans 13 amino acids. The germline V gene encodes CDR1 MNHNY and CDR2 SVGAGI (reference sequence).

J is TRBJ2-3 and V is TRBV6-4, with 7 bases identical to TRBD1. There are 14 residues in the CDR3. Per germline, CDR1 MRHNA and CDR2 SNTAGT. J gave up 7 bases and V 0 bases, and 4 bases lay outside the gene matches. CDR3 region: CASSDSGGAYTQYF. The CDR3 nucleotides are TGTGCCAGCAGTGACTCAGGGGGCGCGTATACGCAGTATTTT.

The chain couples TRBV6-4 to TRBJ2-3; TRBD2 is a possible D gene (5 bases). This CDR3 region has 15 residues. Germline V gives CDR1 MRHNA, CDR2 SNTAGT. V lost 4 bases to trimming and J lost 3 bases, with 14 bases between them. The CDR3 sequence: CASSAVGVSTDTQYF. CDR3 nucleotides: TGTGCCAGCAGTGCCGTGGGAGTTTCGACAGATACGCAGTATTTT.

V is TRBV5-1 and J is TRBJ2-3; the D is unclear. The V gene's germline CDR1 is SGHRS and CDR2 YFSETQ. With 0 bases removed from V and 2 bases from J, the gap between germline ends came to 13 bases. This CDR3 is 16 amino acids long. Written as DNA, the CDR3 is TGCGCCAGCAGCTTGGGCGGAACACATAACACAGATACGCAGTATTTT. Translation gives CASSLGGTHNTDTQYF.

V gene TRBV12-3 or TRBV12-4 combines with J gene TRBJ1-1, with TRBD1 as a possible D gene (6 bases). The CDR3 totals 11 residues. V was trimmed by 5 bases and J by 8 bases, leaving 9 bases between them. The DNA for the CDR3 is TGTGCCAGCAGTCTAACAGGGGAAGCTTTCTTT. Its protein product is CASSLTGEAFF.